The rows below give T cell receptor beta chains drawn from one sample of a study of chemoradiotherapy in HPV16-positive cancers. TCRdb keeps only in-frame clones here, not all; method: immunoSEQ multiplex PCR. The table includes approximately 7,400 clones, roughly 80% detected once. Sequencing was performed on tumor tissue, taken from a patient who underwent chemoradiotherapy. The receptors originated from a human donor with HPV-associated anogenital cancer. Both conserved end residues are part of each CDR3. Fields, in order: V gene, clone size, J gene, D gene, CDR3 DNA, CDR3 protein. D genes are given only for firm matches. Size is stated for part of the rows, as once, few or many counts, or as a class when the clone is expanded.

v_gene: TRBV5-6; abundance: NA; j_gene: TRBJ2-1; d_gene: TRBD1; CDR3nt: TGTGCCAGCAGCTTGGACAGGGGGAGTGAGTTCTTC; CDR3aa: CASSLDRGSEFF
v_gene: TRBV10-2; abundance: NA; j_gene: TRBJ1-2; d_gene: NA; CDR3nt: TGCGCCAGCAGTGAGTCTAGGCCGCTGGTCACCTTC; CDR3aa: CASSESRPLVTF
v_gene: TRBV29-1; abundance: NA; j_gene: TRBJ2-3; d_gene: NA; CDR3nt: TGCAGCGTGACCCCGCCTAGCGCGGATGATACGCAGTATTTT; CDR3aa: CSVTPPSADDTQYF
v_gene: TRBV27; abundance: NA; j_gene: TRBJ2-3; d_gene: TRBD2; CDR3nt: TGTGCCAGCAGTTCCGGGACTAGCGACACAGATACGCAGTATTTT; CDR3aa: CASSSGTSDTDTQYF
v_gene: TRBV19; abundance: NA; j_gene: TRBJ2-3; d_gene: TRBD2; CDR3nt: TGTGCCAGTAGTAAACAGCGGGGGGGCAGGACAGATACGCAGTATTTT; CDR3aa: CASSKQRGGRTDTQYF
v_gene: TRBV30; abundance: NA; j_gene: TRBJ1-2; d_gene: TRBD1; CDR3nt: TGTGCCTGTCCCCAGACAGGGGTCCCAGCTGGCTACACCTTC; CDR3aa: CACPQTGVPAGYTF
v_gene: TRBV18; abundance: few; j_gene: TRBJ2-7; d_gene: TRBD1; CDR3nt: TGTGCCAGCTCACCAGGGACAGTCGACTACGAGCAGTACTTC; CDR3aa: CASSPGTVDYEQYF
v_gene: TRBV5-6; abundance: NA; j_gene: TRBJ2-5; d_gene: TRBD2; CDR3nt: TGTGCCAGCAGCCTAGCGGGGGTTCAAGAGACCCAGTACTTC; CDR3aa: CASSLAGVQETQYF
v_gene: TRBV9; abundance: NA; j_gene: TRBJ2-2; d_gene: NA; CDR3nt: TGTGCCAGCAGCGTAGATAGCGGCACCGGGGAGCTGTTTTTT; CDR3aa: CASSVDSGTGELFF
v_gene: TRBV5-4; abundance: few; j_gene: TRBJ1-4; d_gene: NA; CDR3nt: TGTGCCAGCAGCTCTCAGGGATCTAATGAAAAACTGTTTTTT; CDR3aa: CASSSQGSNEKLFF
v_gene: TRBV2; abundance: NA; j_gene: TRBJ2-7; d_gene: TRBD1; CDR3nt: TGTGCCAGCAGGGGACAGGGGCCCCACGAGCAGTACTTC; CDR3aa: CASRGQGPHEQYF
v_gene: TRBV14; abundance: NA; j_gene: TRBJ2-5; d_gene: NA; CDR3nt: TGTGCCAGCAGCCAAGATCTCGAGGGACCGCGAACCCAGTACTTC; CDR3aa: CASSQDLEGPRTQYF
v_gene: TRBV6-1; abundance: NA; j_gene: TRBJ1-5; d_gene: NA; CDR3nt: TGTGCCAACGGACAAGGCAATCAGCCCCAGCATTTT; CDR3aa: CANGQGNQPQHF
v_gene: TRBV18; abundance: NA; j_gene: TRBJ2-5; d_gene: NA; CDR3nt: TGTGCCAGCTCACCGGTCATGGACGGCCAAGAGACCCAGTACTTC; CDR3aa: CASSPVMDGQETQYF
v_gene: TRBV7-6; abundance: once; j_gene: TRBJ2-5; d_gene: TRBD2; CDR3nt: TGTGCCAGCAGCAGAGAGGGCGGGGGGGATGAGACCCAGTACTTC; CDR3aa: CASSREGGGDETQYF
v_gene: TRBV7-2; abundance: NA; j_gene: TRBJ1-1; d_gene: TRBD1; CDR3nt: TGTGCCAGCAGCTTAGCCTTTCGGGGACAGGGAATTCCTGAAGCTTTCTTT; CDR3aa: CASSLAFRGQGIPEAFF
v_gene: TRBV4-1; abundance: NA; j_gene: TRBJ2-3; d_gene: TRBD2; CDR3nt: TGCGCCAGCAGCCCCCAGACTAGCGGGAGGACAGATACGCAGTATTTT; CDR3aa: CASSPQTSGRTDTQYF
v_gene: TRBV4-1; abundance: few; j_gene: TRBJ2-7; d_gene: TRBD2; CDR3nt: TGCGCCAGCAGCCCGGGACTAGCGGGGGACTACGAGCAGTACTTC; CDR3aa: CASSPGLAGDYEQYF
v_gene: TRBV27; abundance: NA; j_gene: TRBJ2-7; d_gene: TRBD1; CDR3nt: TGTGCCAGCAGTTCGACCGGGACAGACACTATTGAGCAGTACTTC; CDR3aa: CASSSTGTDTIEQYF
v_gene: TRBV18; abundance: few; j_gene: TRBJ1-2; d_gene: NA; CDR3nt: TGTGCCAGCTCACCCTCCGGGGGGCGAATCTATGGCTACACCTTC; CDR3aa: CASSPSGGRIYGYTF
v_gene: TRBV5-8; abundance: NA; j_gene: TRBJ2-3; d_gene: NA; CDR3nt: TGTGCCAGCAGCTTGTTTAGTCAGGGCACAGATACGCAGTATTTT; CDR3aa: CASSLFSQGTDTQYF
v_gene: TRBV7-8; abundance: NA; j_gene: TRBJ1-5; d_gene: NA; CDR3nt: TGTGCCAGCAGCTTAGTGGGGGGAGAGGGGCCCCAGCATTTT; CDR3aa: CASSLVGGEGPQHF
v_gene: TRBV29-1; abundance: NA; j_gene: TRBJ2-7; d_gene: TRBD2; CDR3nt: TGCAGCGGCGGGGGGGTCTTTGGCGAGCAGTACTTC; CDR3aa: CSGGGVFGEQYF
v_gene: TRBV11-3; abundance: few; j_gene: TRBJ2-3; d_gene: NA; CDR3nt: TGTGCCAGCAGCTCTAGGACTGGCACAGATACGCAGTATTTT; CDR3aa: CASSSRTGTDTQYF
v_gene: TRBV19; abundance: NA; j_gene: TRBJ2-7; d_gene: NA; CDR3nt: TGTGCCAGTAGGAGGGGGGACTTCGATGTGGAGCAGTACTTC; CDR3aa: CASRRGDFDVEQYF
v_gene: TRBV29-1; abundance: medium-sized; j_gene: TRBJ1-1; d_gene: NA; CDR3nt: TGCAGCGTTGAAGACAGGGAGGGGAACACTGAAGCTTTCTTT; CDR3aa: CSVEDREGNTEAFF
v_gene: TRBV5-6; abundance: NA; j_gene: TRBJ1-6; d_gene: TRBD1; CDR3nt: TGTGCCAGCAGCCGGTGGGACAGGAAACCGGGGTCACCCCTCCACTTT; CDR3aa: CASSRWDRKPGSPLHF
v_gene: TRBV19; abundance: NA; j_gene: TRBJ2-2; d_gene: TRBD1; CDR3nt: TGTGCCAGTAGTATCCGGACAGGGGCAGGAGGCACCGGGGAGCTGTTTTTT; CDR3aa: CASSIRTGAGGTGELFF
v_gene: TRBV27; abundance: few; j_gene: TRBJ1-5; d_gene: TRBD1; CDR3nt: TGTGCCAGCAGTTTGGGACAGGCCCAGCCCCAGCATTTT; CDR3aa: CASSLGQAQPQHF
v_gene: TRBV5-4; abundance: NA; j_gene: TRBJ2-3; d_gene: NA; CDR3nt: TGTGCCAGCAGCAGAGGCGGGGGCGGTTCTAGCACAGATACGCAGTATTTT; CDR3aa: CASSRGGGGSSTDTQYF
v_gene: TRBV2; abundance: few; j_gene: TRBJ2-1; d_gene: NA; CDR3nt: TGTGCCAGCAGCCCTTACCTTTACAATGAGCAGTTCTTC; CDR3aa: CASSPYLYNEQFF
v_gene: TRBV28; abundance: NA; j_gene: TRBJ2-7; d_gene: TRBD2; CDR3nt: TGTGCCAGCAGCCGACAAGCGGGGGGGACTAAGATCGAGCAGTACTTC; CDR3aa: CASSRQAGGTKIEQYF
v_gene: TRBV25-1; abundance: NA; j_gene: TRBJ2-7; d_gene: NA; CDR3nt: TGTGCCAGCAGTGAATCGACAGCATCCTACGAGCAGTACTTC; CDR3aa: CASSESTASYEQYF
v_gene: TRBV9; abundance: NA; j_gene: TRBJ2-7; d_gene: NA; CDR3nt: TGTGCCAGCAGCGTAGCGCCAGTCTCCTACGAGCAGTACTTC; CDR3aa: CASSVAPVSYEQYF
v_gene: TRBV6-5; abundance: NA; j_gene: TRBJ1-4; d_gene: NA; CDR3nt: TGTGCCAGCAGTTACTTTCGGGGGGGCGAAAAACTGTTTTTT; CDR3aa: CASSYFRGGEKLFF
v_gene: TRBV5-4; abundance: NA; j_gene: TRBJ2-7; d_gene: NA; CDR3nt: TGTGCCAGCAGCTCCTTCTACGAGCAGTACTTC; CDR3aa: CASSSFYEQYF
v_gene: TRBV28; abundance: NA; j_gene: TRBJ1-4; d_gene: NA; CDR3nt: TGTGCCAGCAGCTCCCCTCGTGAAAAACTGTTTTTT; CDR3aa: CASSSPREKLFF
v_gene: TRBV7-2; abundance: NA; j_gene: TRBJ2-6; d_gene: TRBD1; CDR3nt: TGTGCCAGCAGCTCAAGACCGGGACAGGGGATTTCTGGGGCCAACGTCCTGACTTTC; CDR3aa: CASSSRPGQGISGANVLTF
v_gene: TRBV19; abundance: NA; j_gene: TRBJ2-3; d_gene: TRBD1; CDR3nt: TGTGCCAGTAGTAAGACCGGGACAGGGGGCGGCACAGATACGCAGTATTTT; CDR3aa: CASSKTGTGGGTDTQYF
v_gene: TRBV10-3; abundance: NA; j_gene: TRBJ2-7; d_gene: NA; CDR3nt: TGTGCCACCCCCAGACAGGACTCCTACGAGCAGTACTTC; CDR3aa: CATPRQDSYEQYF
v_gene: TRBV4-1; abundance: NA; j_gene: TRBJ2-1; d_gene: NA; CDR3nt: TGCGCCAGCAGTGGGAGCCCTGCGGGCGGGTATGAGCAGTTCTTC; CDR3aa: CASSGSPAGGYEQFF
v_gene: TRBV29-1; abundance: NA; j_gene: TRBJ1-5; d_gene: TRBD1; CDR3nt: TGCAGCGCCGGAAATACAGGGGAGAATCAGCCCCAGCATTTT; CDR3aa: CSAGNTGENQPQHF
v_gene: TRBV6-5; abundance: NA; j_gene: TRBJ1-1; d_gene: NA; CDR3nt: TGTGCCAGCAGTTACGTTCCCTTTGCGAACACTGAAGCTTTCTTT; CDR3aa: CASSYVPFANTEAFF
v_gene: TRBV27; abundance: NA; j_gene: TRBJ1-2; d_gene: NA; CDR3nt: TGTGCCAGCAGTTCCCGACCCCGAGGGGCTAACTATGGCTACACCTTC; CDR3aa: CASSSRPRGANYGYTF
v_gene: TRBV6-6; abundance: NA; j_gene: TRBJ1-5; d_gene: NA; CDR3nt: TGTGCCAGCAGACTACAGGGATATAGCAATCAGCCCCAGCATTTT; CDR3aa: CASRLQGYSNQPQHF
v_gene: TRBV5-4; abundance: NA; j_gene: TRBJ2-2; d_gene: TRBD2; CDR3nt: TGTGCCAGCAGCTTGGGACTAGCGGGGAACACCGGGGAGCTGTTTTTT; CDR3aa: CASSLGLAGNTGELFF
v_gene: TRBV5-5; abundance: NA; j_gene: TRBJ1-2; d_gene: TRBD1; CDR3nt: TGTGCCAGCAGCTTGGGGGTGGACAGGGAGCTTTATGGCTACACCTTC; CDR3aa: CASSLGVDRELYGYTF
v_gene: TRBV6-5; abundance: NA; j_gene: TRBJ1-1; d_gene: NA; CDR3nt: TGTGCCAGCAGACCGACAGGACCGGGCACTGAAGCTTTCTTT; CDR3aa: CASRPTGPGTEAFF
v_gene: TRBV20-1; abundance: NA; j_gene: TRBJ2-1; d_gene: NA; CDR3nt: TGCAGTGCTAAGGGTCCCCTGGGGCAGTTCTTC; CDR3aa: CSAKGPLGQFF
v_gene: TRBV11-2; abundance: NA; j_gene: TRBJ2-3; d_gene: NA; CDR3nt: TGTGCCAGCAGCTTAGTTGGGGGTTCCCCCCCCACAGATACGCAGTATTTT; CDR3aa: CASSLVGGSPPTDTQYF
v_gene: TRBV5-4; abundance: few; j_gene: TRBJ2-4; d_gene: NA; CDR3nt: TGTGCCAGCAGCTTGGAGGGGGCCAAAAACATTCAGTACTTC; CDR3aa: CASSLEGAKNIQYF
v_gene: TRBV18; abundance: NA; j_gene: TRBJ2-7; d_gene: NA; CDR3nt: TGTGCCAGCTCAGCACGGGGGACACCCTACGAGCAGTACTTC; CDR3aa: CASSARGTPYEQYF
v_gene: TRBV30; abundance: NA; j_gene: TRBJ2-5; d_gene: TRBD2; CDR3nt: TGTGCCTGGAATAGGGGACTACAAGAGACCCAGTACTTC; CDR3aa: CAWNRGLQETQYF
v_gene: TRBV14; abundance: NA; j_gene: TRBJ2-5; d_gene: NA; CDR3nt: TGTGCCAGCAGCCCAGGTCGTGGGACTTTTCAAGAGACCCAGTACTTC; CDR3aa: CASSPGRGTFQETQYF